This T cell receptor (beta chain) was sequenced during a study of vaccination and CD4 T cells after COVID-19. Treatment noted: approximately nine-day PBMC culture with coronavirus spike peptide pools or control peptides (ViraFEST assay). An Oncomine TCR Beta short-read assay was used to sequence the DNA from cultured CD4+ T cells. TCRdb recomputed calls from the PCR reads with MiXCR, one row per CDR3 protein. The profile shows approximately 2,500 distinct CDR3 sequences, around 34% of them singletons. This clonotype was recorded a few times. Its antigen is not known. J lost 2 bases, V lost 5 bases, and 6 bases had no gene match. The CDR3 runs to 14 residues. CDR1 is DFQATT and CDR2 is SNEGSKA in the germline V gene (reference sequence).

The clonotype comes from a human donor who had recovered from COVID-19. The source material was CD4+ T cells from blood, cultured in vitro. This sequence joins TRBV20-1 and TRBJ2-5; 9 bases are shared with TRBD2. The DNA of the CDR3 is TGCAGTGCTCCGAGGGCGGGGGGGCAAGAGACCCAGTACTTC. It is translated as CSAPRAGGQETQYF.